This TCR beta chain was recorded in a study of cytomegalovirus exposure and HLA in healthy donors. PCR was performed using 60 Vbeta and 13 Jbeta primers. Sequenced by immunoSEQ multiplex PCR; TCRdb stores in-frame clones only, minus some. The sample lists 120,000 or so clones, 78% occurring once. Germline V CDR1 and CDR2: SEHNR, FQNEAQ (reference sequence). This CDR3 comprises 19 residues. With V trimmed by 2 bases and J by 7 bases, 18 bases remained unmatched. Sample: PBMCs. This chain uses TRBV7-9 with TRBJ2-1, with 9 bases matching TRBD2. The receptor comes from a woman aged 40 to 50 in good health and CMV-seronegative. CDR3 coding DNA: TGTGCCAGCAGCTTACGCCCTAGTAATTATAGCGGGAGATGGAATGAGCAGTTCTTC. It is translated as CASSLRPSNYSGRWNEQFF. The full variable domain, completed using reference TRBV7-9 and TRBJ2-1, is DTGVSQNPRHKITKRGQNVTFRCDPISEHNRLYWYRQTLGQGPEFLTYFQNEAQLEKSRLLSDRFSAERPKGSFSTLEIQRTEQGDSAMYLCASSLRPSNYSGRWNEQFFGPGTRLTVL.